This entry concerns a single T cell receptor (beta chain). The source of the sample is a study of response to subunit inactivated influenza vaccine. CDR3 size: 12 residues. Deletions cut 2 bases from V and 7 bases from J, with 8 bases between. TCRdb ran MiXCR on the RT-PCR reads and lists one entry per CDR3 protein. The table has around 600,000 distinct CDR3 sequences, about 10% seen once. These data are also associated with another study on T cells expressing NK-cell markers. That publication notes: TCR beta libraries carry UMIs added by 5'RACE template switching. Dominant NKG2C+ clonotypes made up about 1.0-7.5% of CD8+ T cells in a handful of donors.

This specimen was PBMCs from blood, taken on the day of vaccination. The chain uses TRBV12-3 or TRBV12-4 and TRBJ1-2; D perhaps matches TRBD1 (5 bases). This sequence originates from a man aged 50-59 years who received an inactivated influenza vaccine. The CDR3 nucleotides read TGTGCCAGCAGTTTATCTGGGGGTGGCTACACCTTC. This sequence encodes CASSLSGGGYTF.